Here is one TCR beta chain with its context. Assay used: immunoSEQ multiplex PCR; TCRdb lists only in-frame clones, some missing. Among 330,000 or so clones listed, about 90% were seen once. The data derive from a study of blood T cell repertoires in COVID-19. Sequenced sample: PBMCs or T cells enriched from blood (not recorded which). This receptor was taken from a woman in her 30s who had recovered from COVID-19.

For the CDR3, the DNA is TGTGCCAGCAGCCATTACGGGAGGACAGGGCCGGGAAAACTGTTTTTT. Protein product: CASSHYGRTGPGKLFF. The chain links TRBV3-1 (or the pseudogene TRBV3-2) to TRBJ1-4, with 8 nucleotides matching TRBD1. Trimming cost V 3 bases and J 10 bases; bases outside gene matches: 13. Germline loops: CDR1 LGHDT, CDR2 YNNKEL (reference sequence). The CDR3 totals 16 residues.